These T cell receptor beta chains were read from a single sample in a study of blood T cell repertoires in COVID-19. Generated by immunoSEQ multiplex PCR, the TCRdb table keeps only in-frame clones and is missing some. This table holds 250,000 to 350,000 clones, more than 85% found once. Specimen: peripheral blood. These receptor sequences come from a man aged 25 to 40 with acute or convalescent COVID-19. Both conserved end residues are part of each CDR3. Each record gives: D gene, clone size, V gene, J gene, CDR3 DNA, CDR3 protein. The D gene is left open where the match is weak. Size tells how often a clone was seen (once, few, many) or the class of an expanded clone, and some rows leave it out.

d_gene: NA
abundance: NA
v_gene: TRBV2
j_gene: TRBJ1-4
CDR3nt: TGTGCCAGCATTCCTCAGGGGACCACTAATGAAAAACTGTTTTTT
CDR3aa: CASIPQGTTNEKLFF

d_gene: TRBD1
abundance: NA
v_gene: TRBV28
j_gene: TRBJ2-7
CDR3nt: TGTGCCAGCACCAAACAGGGGGCCGGGAGTGAGCAGTACTTC
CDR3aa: CASTKQGAGSEQYF

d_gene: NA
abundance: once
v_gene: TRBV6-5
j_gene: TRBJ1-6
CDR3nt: TGTGCCAGCCGTTTCGGGGAACGGATGAATTCACCCCTCCACTTT
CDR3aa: CASRFGERMNSPLHF

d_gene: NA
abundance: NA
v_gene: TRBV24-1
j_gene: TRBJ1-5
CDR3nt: TGTGCCACCAGTGAAGCGGCCACCAATCAGCCCCAGCATTTT
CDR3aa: CATSEAATNQPQHF

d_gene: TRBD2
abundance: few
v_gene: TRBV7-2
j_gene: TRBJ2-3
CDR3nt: TGTGCCAGCAAGACTAGCGGGGGGGAATACCGACGCACAGATACGCAGTATTTT
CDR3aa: CASKTSGGEYRRTDTQYF

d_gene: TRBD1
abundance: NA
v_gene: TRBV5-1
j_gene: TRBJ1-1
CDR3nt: TGCGCCAGCAGCTTGGCCTTGGGACAGGGGGTCCCGGACACTGAAGCTTTCTTT
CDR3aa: CASSLALGQGVPDTEAFF

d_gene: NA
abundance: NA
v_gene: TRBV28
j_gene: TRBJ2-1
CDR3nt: TGTGCCAGCAGTTTGTGGGCAGCCAAAGGCCACAATGAGCAGTTCTTC
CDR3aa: CASSLWAAKGHNEQFF

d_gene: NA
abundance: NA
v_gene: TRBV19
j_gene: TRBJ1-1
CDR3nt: TGTGCCAGTAGTAACCAGGGGTTGAACACTGAAGCTTTCTTT
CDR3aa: CASSNQGLNTEAFF

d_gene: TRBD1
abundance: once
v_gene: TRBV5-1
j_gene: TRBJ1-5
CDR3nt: TGCGCCAGCAGCGCCGGACAGGGAAGGGATCAGCCCCAGCATTTT
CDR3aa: CASSAGQGRDQPQHF

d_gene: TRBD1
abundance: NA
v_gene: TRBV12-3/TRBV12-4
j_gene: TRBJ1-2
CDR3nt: TGTGCCACCGGGACAGGGGTGGGCTACACCTTC
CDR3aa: CATGTGVGYTF

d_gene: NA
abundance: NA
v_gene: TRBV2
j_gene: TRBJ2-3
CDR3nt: TGTGCCAGCGGCACCGGGGGCACAGATACGCAGTATTTT
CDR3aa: CASGTGGTDTQYF

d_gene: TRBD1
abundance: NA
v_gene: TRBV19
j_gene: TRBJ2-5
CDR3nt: TGTGCCAGTAGTCAATTGACAGGGGGCAGTGAGACCCAGTACTTC
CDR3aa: CASSQLTGGSETQYF

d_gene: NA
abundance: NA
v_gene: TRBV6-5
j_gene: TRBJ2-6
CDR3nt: TGTGCCAGCAGCCGAGTTACTGGGGCCAACGTCCTGACTTTC
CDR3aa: CASSRVTGANVLTF

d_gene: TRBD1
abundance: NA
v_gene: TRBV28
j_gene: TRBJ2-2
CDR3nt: TGTGCCAGCAGGTTCGGGACAGGGCTCACCGGGGAGCTGTTTTTT
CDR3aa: CASRFGTGLTGELFF

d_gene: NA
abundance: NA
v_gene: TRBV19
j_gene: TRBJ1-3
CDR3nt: TGTGCCAGTAGTGGCGCCTTCGGGGCTGGAAACACCATATATTTT
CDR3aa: CASSGAFGAGNTIYF

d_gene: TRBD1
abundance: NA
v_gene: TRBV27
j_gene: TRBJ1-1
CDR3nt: TGTGCCAGCAGTCTGGGACAGGGGAACACTGAAGCTTTCTTT
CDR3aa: CASSLGQGNTEAFF